The 18 T cell receptor beta chains given below trace back to one sample, sequenced in a study of neurological immune-mediated disorders. Regarding time point: longitudinal time-point 2. TCRdb redid the calling of the 5' RACE reads with MiXCR, one entry per CDR3 protein. Among about 66,000 distinct CDR3 sequences listed, about 10% were seen once. Sequenced input: PBMCs. Receptors originate from a man aged 25 to 40 in good health.

In this sample, this clonotype turned up many times. The chain uses TRBV5-1 and TRBJ2-7; 8 bases line up with TRBD1. Germline V gives CDR1 SGHRS, CDR2 YFSETQ. Trimming took 3 bases from V and 7 from J; bases not matched to a gene: 9. The CDR3 is 14 amino acids. The CDR3 coding sequence is TGCGCCAGCAGCTGGAGCCAGGGGGCTGGAGAGCAGTACTTC. Translation gives CASSWSQGAGEQYF. Full variable domain (missing parts from reference TRBV5-1 and TRBJ2-7): KAGVTQTPRYLIKTRGQQVTLSCSPISGHRSVSWYQQTPGQGLQFLFEYFSETQRNKGNFPGRFSGRQFSNSRSEMNVSTLELGDSALYLCASSWSQGAGEQYFGPGTRLTVT.

This clonotype was counted many times. This chain joins TRBV20-1 and TRBJ1-5; D is unclear. V was trimmed by 4 bases and J by 1 base, leaving 11 bases between them. Looked up from germline, CDR1 is DFQATT and CDR2 is SNEGSKA (reference sequence). This CDR3 contains 14 residues. The CDR3 loop is CSAKDVLSNQPQHF. The CDR3 nucleotides are TGCAGTGCTAAGGACGTACTGAGCAATCAGCCCCAGCATTTT.

This clonotype came up many times. The chain employs TRBV6-2 or TRBV6-3 and TRBJ2-1; 13 positions match TRBD2. The CDR3 loop spans 15 amino acids. Losses at the gene ends were 5 bases for V and 9 bases for J; bases not matched to a gene: 7. Germline assignment: CDR1 MNHEY and CDR2 SVGEGT. CDR3 bases: TGTGCCAGCAGTCGGACTAGCGGGAGCACTGGTGAGCAGTTCTTC. Translation: CASSRTSGSTGEQFF.

This clonotype was recorded at least ten times. The V gene is TRBV10-3, the J gene TRBJ2-1; D might be TRBD1 (7 bases). Germline V gene lookup returns CDR1 ENHRY and CDR2 SYGVKD. V was cut by 10 bases and J by 0 bases, with 19 bases left in between. The CDR3 contains 16 residues. The CDR3: CANRDSEAGSYNEQFF. CDR3 coding DNA: TGTGCCAACCGGGACAGTGAAGCGGGCTCCTACAATGAGCAGTTCTTC.

This clonotype was seen ten or more times. The chain carries TRBV10-2 and TRBJ2-7; 11 positions match TRBD2. The V segment lost 7 bases and the J segment 4 bases; nucleotides outside the gene matches: 6. The CDR3 runs 14 residues. CDR1 and CDR2 (germline): WSHSY, SAAADI. The DNA of the CDR3 is TGCGCCAGCAAAACTAGCGGGAGTGTATACGAGCAGTACTTC. It encodes CASKTSGSVYEQYF.

This clonotype came up a few times. This sequence joins TRBV6-1 and TRBJ2-7, with 12 bases lining up with TRBD2. The V gene end was trimmed by 3 bases and the J gene end by 4 bases; junction bases not matched to a gene: 4. CDR3 size: 15 residues. Germline loops: CDR1 MNHNS, CDR2 SASEGT. The CDR3 DNA sequence: TGTGCCAGCAGTGAGACTAGCGGGAGTTATTACGAGCAGTACTTC. This sequence encodes CASSETSGSYYEQYF.

As for this clonotype: With a much larger clone just one base away, this may be a read error. The gene calls are TRBV5-1 and TRBJ2-2; the D is unclear. The germline V gene encodes CDR1 SGHRS and CDR2 YFSETQ. The CDR3 runs 11 residues. Trimming removed 6 bases at V and 3 bases at J, with 3 bases between. As DNA, the CDR3 is TGCGCCAGCATGGACACCGGGGAGCTGTTTTTT. As protein: CASMDTGELFF.

This clonotype was found many times. The chain uses TRBV5-1 and TRBJ1-4; tentative D call: TRBD1 (5 bases). From germline, CDR1 is SGHRS and CDR2 YFSETQ. Deletions cut 4 bases from V and 8 bases from J, with 18 bases between. This CDR3 spans 15 amino acids. For the CDR3, the DNA is TGCGCCAGCAGCGCTCAGACAGCCTCCCCCGAAAAACTGTTTTTT. The encoded protein is CASSAQTASPEKLFF. The full variable domain, completed using reference TRBV5-1 and TRBJ1-4, is KAGVTQTPRYLIKTRGQQVTLSCSPISGHRSVSWYQQTPGQGLQFLFEYFSETQRNKGNFPGRFSGRQFSNSRSEMNVSTLELGDSALYLCASSAQTASPEKLFFGSGTQLSVL.

This clonotype was observed at least ten times. V is TRBV10-3 and J is TRBJ1-2, with 7 bases fitting TRBD1. The CDR3 extends over 20 amino acids. CDR1 and CDR2 from the germline V gene are ENHRY and SYGVKD. V was pared by 10 bases and J by 2 bases, with 28 bases of the junction left unmatched. DNA of the CDR3: TGTGCCACCAAATCCACCACCGGGACAGTGACTCGTCCCCCGAACTATGGCTACACCTTC. This translates into CATKSTTGTVTRPPNYGYTF.

This clonotype was observed at least ten times. This chain joins TRBV6-4 and TRBJ2-1, with D maybe TRBD2 (6 bases). The CDR3 is 16 residues long. Germline V gives CDR1 MRHNA, CDR2 SNTAGT. Trimming took off 0 bases at V and 8 bases at J, with 17 bases between the two ends. The CDR3 DNA reads TGTGCCAGCAGTGACTCTCCTTCGGGAGAGTACGATGAGCAGTTCTTC. This translates into CASSDSPSGEYDEQFF.

This clonotype occurred many times. A much larger clonotype is one base distant, so this may be a read error. The genes are TRBV5-1 and TRBJ2-5, with D hard to call. Germline CDR1 and CDR2: SGHRS and YFSETQ. Trimming shortened V by 0 bases and J by 5 bases, and 2 bases separated the two germline ends. This CDR3 has 11 residues. CDR3 in DNA: TGCGCCAGCAGCTTGGACGAGACCCAGTACTTC. This gives the protein CASSLDETQYF.

This clonotype was recorded many times. The V and J genes are TRBV5-1 and TRBJ1-1; D possibly corresponds to TRBD1 (5 bases). Germline values: CDR1 SGHRS, CDR2 YFSETQ. The length of the CDR3 is 15 residues. Trimming stripped 1 base from V and 3 bases from J, with 13 bases between. The CDR3 DNA sequence: TGCGCCAGCAGCTTGAGTTTACCGACAGACACTGAAGCTTTCTTT. This translates into CASSLSLPTDTEAFF. The full variable domain, completed using reference TRBV5-1 and TRBJ1-1, is KAGVTQTPRYLIKTRGQQVTLSCSPISGHRSVSWYQQTPGQGLQFLFEYFSETQRNKGNFPGRFSGRQFSNSRSEMNVSTLELGDSALYLCASSLSLPTDTEAFFGQGTRLTVV.

This clonotype was seen many times. The CDR3: CASSGGLAGAESYEQYF. The CDR3, as DNA: TGTGCCAGCAGCGGGGGGCTAGCGGGAGCTGAATCCTACGAGCAGTACTTC. The chain couples TRBV5-5 to TRBJ2-7, with 10 bases identical to TRBD2. Looked up from germline, CDR1 is SGHKS and CDR2 is YYEKEE (reference sequence). The CDR3 extends over 17 amino acids. V shed 4 bases, J shed 1 base, and the junction held 11 bases outside the gene matches. The full variable domain, rest sourced from reference TRBV5-5 and TRBJ2-7, is DAGVTQSPTHLIKTRGQQVTLRCSPISGHKSVSWYQQVLGQGPQFIFQYYEKEERGRGNFPDRFSARQFPNYSSELNVNALLLGDSALYLCASSGGLAGAESYEQYFGPGTRLTVT.

This clonotype came up many times. The chain carries TRBV9 and TRBJ2-7; D is ambiguous. With 2 bases removed from V and 7 bases from J, the gap between germline ends came to 16 bases. CDR1 and CDR2 from the germline V gene are SGDLS and YYNGEE. The CDR3 totals 14 residues. CDR3 amino acids: CASSVGSSLGEQYF. The CDR3 DNA sequence: TGTGCCAGCAGCGTGGGGTCATCTCTGGGGGAGCAGTACTTC.

This clonotype was seen ten or more times. The genes are TRBV20-1 and TRBJ2-7; TRBD2 agrees at 13 bases. This CDR3 is built from 16 residues. Per the germline V gene, CDR1 is DFQATT and CDR2 is SNEGSKA (reference sequence). After removal of 0 bases from V and 3 bases from J, the junction contained 5 bases not matched to a gene. CDR3 coding DNA: TGCAGTGCTAGAGATGGGACTAGCGGGACCCTCTACGAGCAGTACTTC. This codes for CSARDGTSGTLYEQYF.

Remarks on this clonotype: A much larger clone differs by one base, so this may be a read error. V usage is TRBV7-9 and J usage is TRBJ2-5, with TRBD1 matching over 9 bases. The CDR3 length is 15 residues. The germline CDR1 and CDR2 sequences are SEHNR and FQNEAQ (reference sequence). The chain's CDR3 is CAISPGQGTYETQYF. The CDR3, as DNA: TGTGCCATCAGCCCAGGACAGGGGACATATGAGACCCAGTACTTC.

This clonotype was counted a few times. The chain recombines TRBV27 with TRBJ2-7, with D perhaps assigned TRBD1 or TRBD2 (5 bases each). This CDR3 spans 15 amino acids. Germline values: CDR1 MNHEY, CDR2 SMNVEV (reference sequence). Trimming stripped 5 bases from V and 3 bases from J, with 17 bases between. The CDR3 sequence is CASSMRGDEVYEQYF. The DNA of the CDR3 is TGTGCCAGCAGTATGAGGGGAGATGAAGTCTACGAGCAGTACTTC.

This clonotype was seen at least ten times. The chain is built from TRBV7-6 and TRBJ2-4; TRBD2 aligns across 8 bases. Germline V gene lookup returns CDR1 SGHVS and CDR2 FNYEAQ. This CDR3 contains 21 residues. Trimming at V came to 5 bases and at J to 1 base, leaving 22 bases not matched to a gene. The CDR3 DNA sequence: TGTGCCAGCAGCGACGTAGCCCTGACTAGCGAAGTCCTATCGGCCAAAAACATTCAGTACTTC. It yields the protein CASSDVALTSEVLSAKNIQYF.